Each of the 15 T cell receptor beta chains below was sequenced from the same sample in a study of beta chain features in type 1 diabetes. Isolated RNA was reverse transcribed in full, so expressed TCRB transcripts were sequenced. Some clones are missing from TCRdb's copy, which holds only in-frame ones; the method was immunoSEQ multiplex PCR. The sample lists 860,000 or so clones; roughly 16% were seen once. The specimen sequenced was naive CD4+ T cells from blood. All receptors come from a woman aged 18 to 35 in good health.

This sequence joins TRBV28 and TRBJ2-1; D not resolved. This CDR3 region has 13 residues. V lost 6 bases to trimming and J lost 5 bases, with 11 bases between them. The germline gives CDR1 MDHEN, CDR2 SYDVKM. The CDR3 region has the DNA TGTGCCAGCAGGAGTTCCATCAACAATGAGCAGTTCTTC. This codes for CASRSSINNEQFF. Full variable domain (outside the CDR3, taken from reference TRBV28 and TRBJ2-1): DVKVTQSSRYLVKRTGEKVFLECVQDMDHENMFWYRQDPGLGLRLIYFSYDVKMKEKGDIPEGYSVSREKKERFSLILESASTNQTSMYLCASRSSINNEQFFGPGTRLTVL.

This chain uses TRBV9 with TRBJ2-5; TRBD2 matches 8 bases. The CDR3 covers 15 residues. J lost 4 bases, V lost 4 bases, and 9 bases had no gene match. Germline CDR1 is SGDLS and CDR2 is YYNGEE. This CDR3 reads CASSLRAGEGETQYF. The DNA of the CDR3 is TGTGCCAGCAGCTTGCGAGCGGGAGAAGGAGAGACCCAGTACTTC.

This sequence joins TRBV7-3 and TRBJ2-2; D is undetermined. Germline CDR1 reads SGHTA; CDR2 reads FQGTGA. The CDR3 runs 14 residues. Trimming shortened V by 2 bases and J by 0 bases, and 4 bases separated the two germline ends. The chain's CDR3 is CASSLAANTGELFF. In DNA, the CDR3 is TGTGCCAGCAGCTTAGCAGCGAACACCGGGGAGCTGTTTTTT.

This chain uses TRBV7-2 with TRBJ2-7; 7 bases are shared with TRBD1. The CDR3 is 13 residues long. In germline, CDR1 is SGHTA, CDR2 FQGNSA. The V gene end was trimmed by 2 bases and the J gene end by 2 bases; junction bases not matched to a gene: 0. Written as DNA, the CDR3 is TGTGCCAGCAGCTTACAGGGGGCCTACGAGCAGTACTTC. Its translation: CASSLQGAYEQYF.

To note about this clone: Other nucleotide sequences in the sample specify the same CDR3. The chain joins TRBV7-9 to TRBJ2-2; TRBD1 might be the D (5 bases). Germline-derived CDR1 and CDR2 are SEHNR and FQNEAQ (reference sequence). This CDR3 is 15 amino acids long. Trimming took 2 bases from V and 1 from J, leaving 8 bases between them. The chain's CDR3 is CASSLRQGNTGELFF. The CDR3 DNA follows: TGTGCCAGCAGCTTAAGGCAGGGGAACACCGGGGAGCTGTTTTTT.

This clone showed up just a few times. The J gene is TRBJ2-2, the V gene TRBV9; D is perhaps TRBD1 (5 bases). Germline V lookup: CDR1 SGDLS, CDR2 YYNGEE. The CDR3 spans 17 residues. V lost 3 bases and J 0 bases, leaving 15 bases between the germline ends. DNA of the CDR3: TGTGCCAGCAGCGGGCGCAGGGCCAACGCGAACACCGGGGAGCTGTTTTTT. This translates into CASSGRRANANTGELFF. The entire variable domain, with the rest obtained from reference TRBV9 and TRBJ2-2, is as follows: DSGVTQTPKHLITATGQRVTLRCSPRSGDLSVYWYQQSLDQGLQFLIQYYNGEERAKGNILERFSAQQFPDLHSELNLSSLELGDSALYFCASSGRRANANTGELFFGEGSRLTVL.

This clone was recorded a few times. The chain carries TRBV7-9 and TRBJ2-4; TRBD1 aligns across 8 bases. The CDR3 sequence is 15 residues long. The trim removed 5 bases at V and 10 bases at J, leaving 13 bases unmatched. Germline CDR1 is SEHNR and CDR2 is FQNEAQ (reference sequence). CDR3: CASSPMDRDAPIQYF. The CDR3 DNA follows: TGTGCCAGCAGCCCCATGGACAGGGATGCCCCTATTCAGTACTTC. The full variable domain, its missing parts supplied by reference TRBV7-9 and TRBJ2-4, is DTGVSQNPRHKITKRGQNVTFRCDPISEHNRLYWYRQTLGQGPEFLTYFQNEAQLEKSRLLSDRFSAERPKGSFSTLEIQRTEQGDSAMYLCASSPMDRDAPIQYFGAGTRLSVL.

This clone occurred a few times. The chain recombines TRBV9 with TRBJ2-3, with 7 bases lining up with TRBD1. From germline, CDR1 is SGDLS and CDR2 YYNGEE. The CDR3 is made up of 14 amino acids. Trimming at V came to 2 bases and at J to 6 bases, leaving 6 bases not matched to a gene. The CDR3 nucleotides are TGTGCCAGCAGCGTGACAGGGCCGGCGGATACGCAGTATTTT. Translated, it gives CASSVTGPADTQYF.

This rearrangement joins TRBV9 to TRBJ2-1; perhaps TRBD1 as D (5 bases). Germline CDR1 SGDLS, CDR2 YYNGEE. CDR3 size: 15 residues. V lost 0 bases to trimming and J lost 7 bases, with 14 bases between them. The CDR3 is CASSVDAGFSNEQFF. The CDR3 coding sequence is TGTGCCAGCAGCGTAGACGCAGGGTTTTCAAATGAGCAGTTCTTC.

V and J are TRBV28 and TRBJ2-7; 8 bases align to TRBD2. Germline CDR1 and CDR2: MDHEN and SYDVKM. The CDR3 sequence is 14 residues long. V lost 8 bases and J lost 6; bases outside the gene matches: 12. This CDR3 reads CASSGTRRVREQYF. CDR3 nucleotide sequence: TGTGCCAGCTCCGGGACTAGGAGGGTCCGCGAGCAGTACTTC. The variable domain in full, with the rest retrieved from reference TRBV28 and TRBJ2-7, is DVKVTQSSRYLVKRTGEKVFLECVQDMDHENMFWYRQDPGLGLRLIYFSYDVKMKEKGDIPEGYSVSREKKERFSLILESASTNQTSMYLCASSGTRRVREQYFGPGTRLTVT.

This clone came up a few times. The chain joins TRBV6-1 to TRBJ2-7; D is undetermined. The V gene lost 4 bases and the J gene lost 8 bases, with 9 bases spanning the gap. CDR3 length: 11 amino acids. Germline loops: CDR1 MNHNS, CDR2 SASEGT. The CDR3 here is CASSADSKQYF. DNA of the CDR3: TGTGCCAGCAGTGCCGATTCCAAGCAGTACTTC.

Turning to this clone: At the DNA level, this CDR3 is encoded by other sequences in the same sample as well. The chain combines TRBV28 with TRBJ1-2; D not resolved. This CDR3 has 12 residues. Between the trimmed V and J ends, which lost 3 bases and 4 bases, there was a span of 6 bases. Germline V gene sequence: CDR1 MDHEN, CDR2 SYDVKM. The CDR3 is CASSFSGYGYTF. Written as DNA, the CDR3 is TGTGCCAGCAGTTTTTCGGGCTATGGCTACACCTTC.

The rearrangement links TRBV5-6 to TRBJ2-3; TRBD2 might be the D (5 bases). CDR3 length equals 14 residues. V lost 5 bases and J lost 0, with 10 bases in between. Per the germline V gene, CDR1 is SGHDT and CDR2 is YYEEEE. The CDR3 loop is CASRLGLSTDTQYF. CDR3 nucleotides: TGTGCCAGCAGATTAGGACTTAGCACAGATACGCAGTATTTT.

This clone was observed a handful of times. V and J are TRBV15 and TRBJ1-5, with D unresolved. The ends were cut back, 5 bases at V and 1 base at J, with 6 bases in the middle. Germline CDR1 LNHNV, CDR2 YYDKDF (reference sequence). The CDR3 totals 13 residues. CDR3 in DNA: TGTGCCACCAGCCTGAAAAGCAATCAGCCCCAGCATTTT. As protein: CATSLKSNQPQHF.

V usage is TRBV15 and J usage is TRBJ1-5; D is unclear. In germline, CDR1 is LNHNV, CDR2 YYDKDF (reference sequence). The CDR3 totals 11 residues. The V end was cut by 8 bases, the J end by 2 bases, with 4 bases between. The DNA for the CDR3 is TGTGCCACCGAAGGCAATCAGCCCCAGCATTTT. This codes for CATEGNQPQHF.